One and the same sample provided the 2 T cell receptor beta chains below, sequenced in a study of T-cell memory formation after mild COVID-19. TCRdb reanalysed the 5' RACE reads using MiXCR and keeps one entry per CDR3 protein. The table includes around 320,000 distinct CDR3 sequences, 28% detected once. Sequencing was carried out using PBMCs or a T cell subset sorted from them (not recorded which). Source of these receptors: an adult woman who had mild COVID-19 (a few samples of this study predate the infection). Cell type and time point are not known.

This clonotype came up a few times. The genes are TRBV6-6 and TRBJ2-2; 10 bases agree with TRBD2. Germline CDR1 reads MNHNY; CDR2 reads SVGAGI (reference sequence). There are 16 residues in the CDR3. Trimming at V came to 8 bases and at J to 5 bases, leaving 11 bases not matched to a gene. This CDR3 reads CASWPAGGPKTGELFF. In DNA, the CDR3 is TGTGCCAGCTGGCCAGCGGGGGGGCCTAAAACCGGGGAGCTGTTTTTT.

The sample holds a few counts of this clonotype. This chain connects TRBV5-1 to TRBJ2-5; perhaps TRBD2 as D (6 bases). Trimming stripped 7 bases from V and 1 base from J, with 14 bases between. Germline-derived CDR1 and CDR2 are SGHRS and YFSETQ. The CDR3 contains 14 residues. The chain's CDR3 is CASVLAEPQETQYF. DNA of the CDR3: TGCGCCAGCGTATTAGCGGAACCCCAAGAGACCCAGTACTTC.